The 14 T cell receptor beta chains listed next were all sequenced from one sample in a study of T cell responses to AZD1222 COVID-19 vaccine. TCRdb's table, derived via immunoSEQ multiplex PCR, lists solely in-frame clones and lacks some. The sample has about 160,000 clones; 90% to 95% are singletons. The source material was peripheral blood, sampled on day 0 of MenACWY control vaccination. The receptor source for this set is an adult in good health.

The V call is TRBV27, the J call TRBJ1-2; D perhaps matches TRBD1 (6 bases). CDR3 size: 15 residues. Trimming shortened V by 7 bases and J by 3 bases, and 18 bases separated the two germline ends. Germline loops: CDR1 MNHEY, CDR2 SMNVEV (reference sequence). CDR3 DNA sequence: TGTGCCAGCACCCCCTCCTTAGGGGGTGACTATGGCTACACCTTC. Protein: CASTPSLGGDYGYTF.

The chain carries TRBV5-8 and TRBJ2-6, with D hard to call. This CDR3 region has 16 residues. Trimming took 4 bases from V and 2 from J, leaving 13 bases between them. The germline CDR1 and CDR2 sequences are SGHTS and YDEGEE. The CDR3, as DNA: TGTGCCAGCAGCCTAGGGCGGCGGACTGGGGCCAACGTCCTGACTTTC. Its protein is CASSLGRRTGANVLTF. Full variable domain (remainder filled in from reference TRBV5-8 and TRBJ2-6): EAGVTQSPTHLIKTRGQQATLRCSPISGHTSVYWYQQALGLGLQFLLWYDEGEERNRGNFPPRFSGRQFPNYSSELNVNALELEDSALYLCASSLGRRTGANVLTFGAGSRLTVL.

V is TRBV27 and J is TRBJ1-5; 7 bases line up with TRBD1. J was trimmed by 7 bases and V by 6 bases; bases with no gene match: 12. Germline V gene data show CDR1 as MNHEY and CDR2 as SMNVEV (reference sequence). This CDR3 region has 15 residues. CDR3 in DNA: TGTGCCAGCAGCCCATCGGGGGCAGGGGGACAGCCCCAGCATTTT. This sequence encodes CASSPSGAGGQPQHF.

The rearrangement joins TRBV4-3 to TRBJ2-2; D ambiguous. This CDR3 spans 14 amino acids. Trimming pared 0 bases from V and 7 bases from J, leaving 9 bases between. CDR1 is LGHNA and CDR2 is YSLEER in the germline V gene. CDR3 sequence reads: CASSQDVRDGELFF. The DNA for the CDR3 is TGCGCCAGCAGCCAAGATGTTCGCGACGGGGAGCTGTTTTTT.

This chain uses TRBV11-1 with TRBJ2-2, with D possibly being TRBD1 (5 bases). Germline lookup yields CDR1 SGHAT and CDR2 FQDESV (reference sequence). Trimming shortened V by 5 bases and J by 6 bases, and 10 bases separated the two germline ends. The length of the CDR3 is 13 residues. The CDR3 loop reads CASSQDTSGELFF. DNA of the CDR3: TGTGCCAGCAGCCAGGACACATCCGGGGAGCTGTTTTTT. Full variable domain (rest looked up from reference TRBV11-1 and TRBJ2-2): EAEVAQSPRYKITEKSQAVAFWCDPISGHATLYWYRQILGQGPELLVQFQDESVVDDSQLPKDRFSAERLKGVDSTLKIQPAELGDSAMYLCASSQDTSGELFFGEGSRLTVL.

The chain is built from TRBV6-1 and TRBJ1-3, with 9 nucleotides matching TRBD1. This CDR3 is 15 amino acids long. Germline V gene sequence: CDR1 MNHNS, CDR2 SASEGT. Trimming removed 2 bases from V and 7 bases from J; junction bases left unmatched: 6. CDR3 in DNA: TGTGCCAGCAGTGAAAGGCAACAGGGGGCGAACACCATATATTTT. It translates to CASSERQQGANTIYF.

The gene calls are TRBV24-1 and TRBJ2-2, with TRBD1 matching 9 bases. From germline, CDR1 is KGHDR and CDR2 SFDVKD. CDR3 length equals 16 residues. The V gene end was trimmed by 7 bases and the J gene end by 2 bases; junction bases not matched to a gene: 7. This CDR3 reads CATRQQGAGNTGELFF. In DNA, the CDR3 is TGTGCCACCAGACAACAGGGGGCTGGTAACACCGGGGAGCTGTTTTTT.

This chain joins TRBV10-3 and TRBJ1-2, with 8 positions matching TRBD1. Germline CDR1 ENHRY, CDR2 SYGVKD. Trimming cost V 10 bases and J 8 bases; bases outside gene matches: 15. CDR3 length: 14 residues. The CDR3 reads CATSPTGEVGGYTF. In nucleotides, the CDR3 is TGTGCCACCAGCCCGACAGGGGAGGTCGGCGGCTACACCTTC.

The V call is TRBV28, the J call TRBJ2-1; 8 bases line up with TRBD2. With V trimmed by 1 base and J by 9 bases, 11 bases remained unmatched. The germline gives CDR1 MDHEN, CDR2 SYDVKM. The CDR3 spans 16 residues. In DNA form, the CDR3 reads TGTGCCAGCAGTTTATTCGTCGGGGGGGCCCGCACTGAGCAGTTCTTC. Protein product: CASSLFVGGARTEQFF.

The V and J genes are TRBV28 and TRBJ1-2; no definite D call. This CDR3 has 11 residues. V was clipped by 6 bases and J by 7 bases, with 9 bases between them. The V gene's germline CDR1 is MDHEN and CDR2 SYDVKM. The CDR3 region is CASRLLGGYTF. The CDR3 region has the DNA TGTGCCAGCAGGCTATTGGGTGGCTACACCTTC.

The V call is TRBV6-2 or TRBV6-3, the J call TRBJ1-3; no definite D call. Trimming pared 7 bases from V and 1 base from J, leaving 11 bases between. The CDR3 loop spans 14 amino acids. Germline lookup yields CDR1 MNHEY and CDR2 SVGEGT. CDR3 protein: CASNPRGSGNTIYF. CDR3 bases: TGTGCCAGCAACCCCCGGGGATCTGGAAACACCATATATTTT.

The chain combines TRBV24-1 with TRBJ2-1; 9 nucleotides match TRBD2. V shed 3 bases, J shed 4 bases, and the junction held 18 bases outside the gene matches. The CDR3 runs 20 residues. CDR1 and CDR2 (germline): KGHDR, SFDVKD. The CDR3 DNA sequence: TGTGCCACCAGTGATCCCCGCGCGGGAGGCGGGAGGGATTCATACAATGAGCAGTTCTTC. Translating it yields CATSDPRAGGGRDSYNEQFF.

The chain has TRBV29-1 and TRBJ1-2, with D possibly being TRBD1 (5 bases). Per the germline V gene, CDR1 is SQVTM and CDR2 is ANQGSEA. Trimming took 7 bases from V and 8 from J, leaving 23 bases between them. The CDR3 spans 14 residues. This CDR3 is CSATLIGDAGGYTF. In DNA form, the CDR3 reads TGCAGCGCCACCCTGATTGGGGACGCGGGGGGCTACACCTTC.

This chain joins TRBV5-4 and TRBJ2-3, with TRBD2 matching 16 bases. V shed 0 bases, J shed 6 bases, and the junction held 4 bases outside the gene matches. The V gene's germline CDR1 is SGHNT and CDR2 YYREEE (reference sequence). This CDR3 is built from 17 residues. The CDR3 protein is CASSLARGLAGGDTQYF. DNA for the CDR3: TGTGCCAGCAGCTTGGCGAGGGGACTAGCGGGAGGGGATACGCAGTATTTT.